Only a few counts were recorded for the clone carrying this TCR beta chain. Its antigen is unknown. This entry is derived from a study of T-cell memory formation after mild COVID-19. Findings and limits, study-wide: Clones contracting day 15 to 85 were balanced CD4/CD8; later expanders leaned CD4+. Several responding clones turned up in pre-infection memory, indicating that cross-reactive memory may have taken part.

A 5'RACE reaction primed in the constant segment made cDNA libraries of TCR alpha and TCR beta, and these carried sample barcodes and UMIs. Each CDR3 protein gets one entry after TCRdb re-called the 5' RACE reads with MiXCR. The data show about 110,000 distinct CDR3 sequences, around 17% seen once. The sequenced material came from PBMCs or a T cell subset sorted from them (not recorded which). The receptor was isolated from a man younger than 35 who had mild COVID-19 (a few samples of this study predate the infection). Cell type and time point are not known.

This CDR3 is CAISDQPTGVDYGYTF. The DNA of the CDR3 is TGTGCCATCAGTGACCAACCGACAGGGGTCGACTATGGCTACACCTTC. The V call is TRBV10-3, the J call TRBJ1-2; 8 nucleotides match TRBD1. The germline CDR1 and CDR2 sequences are ENHRY and SYGVKD. The V and J ends lost 3 bases and 3 bases, in that order; junction bases with no gene match: 9. This CDR3 is built from 16 residues.